A selection of T cell receptor beta chains follows, all from one sample in a study of blood T cell repertoires in COVID-19. Profiled with immunoSEQ multiplex PCR; TCRdb holds only in-frame clones, not every one. The sample includes 49,000 or so clones, roughly 85% seen only once; the top ten take under 40%. The sequenced sample consisted of peripheral blood. The receptors were sampled from a woman of 80 years or more with COVID-19, enrolled during active disease. CDR3s include the opening cysteine and the closing phenylalanine or tryptophan. The order of the fields is CDR3 protein, CDR3 DNA, V gene, clone size, J gene, D gene. D genes are given only for firm matches. The size entry is marked missing in some rows and otherwise reads once, few, many or a size class.

CDR3aa: CASSWWTGRMNTEAFF
CDR3nt: TGTGCCAGCAGCTGGTGGACAGGGCGGATGAACACTGAAGCTTTCTTT
v_gene: TRBV5-6
abundance: few
j_gene: TRBJ1-1
d_gene: TRBD1

CDR3aa: CASSLRRREQYF
CDR3nt: TGTGCCAGCAGTTTGCGTCGGAGAGAGCAGTACTTC
v_gene: TRBV12-3/TRBV12-4
abundance: NA
j_gene: TRBJ2-7
d_gene: NA

CDR3aa: CSVARGRETQYF
CDR3nt: TGCAGCGTTGCCCGGGGTAGGGAGACCCAGTACTTC
v_gene: TRBV29-1
abundance: once
j_gene: TRBJ2-5
d_gene: NA

CDR3aa: CASSIYRGRVEKLFF
CDR3nt: TGTGCCAGCAGTATCTACAGGGGGCGGGTTGAAAAACTGTTTTTT
v_gene: TRBV28
abundance: NA
j_gene: TRBJ1-4
d_gene: TRBD1

CDR3aa: CASSQGGNRANYGYTF
CDR3nt: TGCGCCAGCAGCCAAGGAGGTAACAGGGCGAACTATGGCTACACCTTC
v_gene: TRBV4-1
abundance: NA
j_gene: TRBJ1-2
d_gene: NA

CDR3aa: CASSPPLGRESSYNEQFF
CDR3nt: TGCGCCAGCAGCCCCCCCTTGGGGCGGGAGAGCTCCTACAATGAGCAGTTCTTC
v_gene: TRBV23-1
abundance: NA
j_gene: TRBJ2-1
d_gene: TRBD2

CDR3aa: CASSLVGETFSYEQYF
CDR3nt: TGTGCCAGCAGCTTGGTAGGGGAAACCTTCTCCTACGAGCAGTACTTC
v_gene: TRBV5-4
abundance: NA
j_gene: TRBJ2-7
d_gene: NA

CDR3aa: CASSPYADLTEAFF
CDR3nt: TGTGCCAGCTCACCATATGCGGATCTCACTGAAGCTTTCTTT
v_gene: TRBV18
abundance: once
j_gene: TRBJ1-1
d_gene: NA

CDR3aa: CATSDSGTGGFGYTF
CDR3nt: TGTGCCACCAGTGACTCCGGGACAGGGGGATTTGGCTACACCTTC
v_gene: TRBV24-1
abundance: NA
j_gene: TRBJ1-2
d_gene: TRBD1

CDR3aa: CATSTGGTATYEQYF
CDR3nt: TGTGCCACCAGCACAGGAGGGACAGCCACCTACGAGCAGTACTTC
v_gene: TRBV15
abundance: NA
j_gene: TRBJ2-7
d_gene: NA

CDR3aa: CASPDKTGWCEKLFF
CDR3nt: TGTGCAAGTCCCGACAAGACAGGGTGGTGTGAAAAACTGTTTTTT
v_gene: TRBV12-2
abundance: NA
j_gene: TRBJ1-4
d_gene: NA

CDR3aa: CASSRTGVSSYEQYF
CDR3nt: TGTGCCAGCAGCAGAACAGGGGTCAGCTCCTACGAGCAGTACTTC
v_gene: TRBV6-2/TRBV6-3
abundance: NA
j_gene: TRBJ2-7
d_gene: TRBD1

CDR3aa: CASSQDTGSYEQYF
CDR3nt: TGTGCCAGCAGCCAAGATACAGGGTCCTACGAGCAGTACTTC
v_gene: TRBV4-2
abundance: NA
j_gene: TRBJ2-7
d_gene: NA

CDR3aa: CASSPGGGNYGYTF
CDR3nt: TGTGCCAGCAGTCCCGGGGGGGGAAACTATGGCTACACCTTC
v_gene: TRBV27
abundance: NA
j_gene: TRBJ1-2
d_gene: NA

CDR3aa: CSVVESQVGHTEAFF
CDR3nt: TGCAGCGTTGTAGAGTCCCAGGTCGGTCACACTGAAGCTTTCTTT
v_gene: TRBV29-1
abundance: NA
j_gene: TRBJ1-1
d_gene: NA

CDR3aa: CASSQERGYGYTF
CDR3nt: TGCGCCAGCAGCCAAGAAAGGGGCTATGGCTACACCTTC
v_gene: TRBV4-3
abundance: NA
j_gene: TRBJ1-2
d_gene: NA

CDR3aa: CASISIGQGNQPQHF
CDR3nt: TGTGCCAGTATCTCAATAGGACAAGGCAATCAGCCCCAGCATTTT
v_gene: TRBV19
abundance: NA
j_gene: TRBJ1-5
d_gene: NA

CDR3aa: CSVRSGSLTDTQYF
CDR3nt: TGCAGCGTTCGCAGCGGGAGTTTAACAGATACGCAGTATTTT
v_gene: TRBV29-1
abundance: NA
j_gene: TRBJ2-3
d_gene: TRBD2

CDR3aa: CASSKMVLGQSFSGNTIYF
CDR3nt: TGTGCCAGCAGCAAAATGGTATTGGGACAGTCTTTCTCTGGAAACACCATATATTTT
v_gene: TRBV21-1
abundance: NA
j_gene: TRBJ1-3
d_gene: NA

CDR3aa: CASSPTGGTYEQYF
CDR3nt: TGCGCCAGCAGCCCTACAGGGGGGACCTACGAGCAGTACTTC
v_gene: TRBV5-1
abundance: NA
j_gene: TRBJ2-7
d_gene: TRBD1

CDR3aa: CASSPRDRVGWMNTEAFF
CDR3nt: TGTGCCAGCAGCCCCCGGGACAGGGTAGGATGGATGAACACTGAAGCTTTCTTT
v_gene: TRBV5-4
abundance: once
j_gene: TRBJ1-1
d_gene: TRBD1

CDR3aa: CASSEEGLQRGNSPLHF
CDR3nt: TGTGCCAGCAGCGAGGAGGGACTCCAAAGGGGCAATTCACCCCTCCACTTT
v_gene: TRBV5-4
abundance: NA
j_gene: TRBJ1-6
d_gene: NA

CDR3aa: CASSPPTGSGEKLFF
CDR3nt: TGTGCCAGCAGCCCGCCTACAGGGAGTGGCGAAAAACTGTTTTTT
v_gene: TRBV7-6
abundance: NA
j_gene: TRBJ1-4
d_gene: NA

CDR3aa: CSASDGSHVGSGNTIYF
CDR3nt: TGCAGTGCTAGTGACGGGTCCCATGTCGGCTCTGGAAACACCATATATTTT
v_gene: TRBV20-1
abundance: NA
j_gene: TRBJ1-3
d_gene: NA